These 2 T cell receptor beta chains were sequenced from one sample in a study of T cell clonality in common variable immunodeficiency. Data came from immunoSEQ multiplex PCR; TCRdb stores just in-frame clones and leaves some out. The profile covers over 35,000 clones, none occurring a single time. The specimen sequenced was peripheral blood mononuclear cells. These receptors came from a person between 18 and 69 years old in good health.

This clone was seen ten or more times. The CDR3 goes on 3 residues after the read ends, and that part is filled in from the germline J gene. The chain employs TRBV6-4 and TRBJ2-1; D is ambiguous. CDR1 and CDR2 (germline): MRHNA, SNTAGT. CDR3 length equals 13 residues. Deletions cut 3 bases from V and 4 bases from J, with 7 bases between. The covered CDR3 bases are TGTGCCAGCAGTGATTTGGCATACAATGAG. Protein sequence: CASSDLAYNE. From start to end, the CDR3 is CASSDLAYNEQFF.

This clone has ten or more counts. The read ends 3 residues before the CDR3 terminus; that terminus is restored from the germline J gene. The chain couples TRBV20-1 to TRBJ1-5; weak D call: TRBD1 (5 bases). V dropped 0 bases and J dropped 7 bases, with 16 bases sitting between them. The germline CDR1 and CDR2 sequences are DFQATT and SNEGSKA (reference sequence). The CDR3 has 15 amino acids. The CDR3 DNA, read in part, is TGCAGTGCTAGAGATCCGATAGGGGAAAGGCAGCCC. Its protein is CSARDPIGERQP. The entire CDR3 protein reads CSARDPIGERQPQHF.